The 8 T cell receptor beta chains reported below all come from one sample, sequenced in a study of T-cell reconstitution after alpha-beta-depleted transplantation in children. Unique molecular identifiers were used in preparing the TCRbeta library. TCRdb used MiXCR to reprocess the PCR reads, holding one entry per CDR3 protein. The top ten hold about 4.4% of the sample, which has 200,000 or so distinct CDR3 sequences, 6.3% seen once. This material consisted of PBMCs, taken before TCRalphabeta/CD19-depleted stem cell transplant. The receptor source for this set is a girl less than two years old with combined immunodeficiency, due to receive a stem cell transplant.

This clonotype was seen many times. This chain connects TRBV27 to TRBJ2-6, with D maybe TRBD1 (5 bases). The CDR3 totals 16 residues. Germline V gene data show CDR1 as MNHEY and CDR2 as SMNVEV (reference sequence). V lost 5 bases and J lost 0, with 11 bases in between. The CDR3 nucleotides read TGTGCCAGCAGTCCGACAGCCTTCTCTGGGGCCAACGTCCTGACTTTC. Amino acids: CASSPTAFSGANVLTF.

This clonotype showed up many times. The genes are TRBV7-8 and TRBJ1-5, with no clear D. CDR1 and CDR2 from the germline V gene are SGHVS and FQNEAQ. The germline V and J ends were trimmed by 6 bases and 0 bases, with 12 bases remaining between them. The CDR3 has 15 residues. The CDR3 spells CASSSGRYSNQPQHF. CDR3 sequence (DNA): TGTGCCAGCAGTTCAGGACGTTATAGCAATCAGCCCCAGCATTTT.

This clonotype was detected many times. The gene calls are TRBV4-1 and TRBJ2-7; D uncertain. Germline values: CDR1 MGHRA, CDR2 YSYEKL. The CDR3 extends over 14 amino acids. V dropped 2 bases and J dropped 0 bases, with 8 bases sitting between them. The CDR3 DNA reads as TGCGCCAGCAGCCAACCAGAAATCTCCTACGAGCAGTACTTC. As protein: CASSQPEISYEQYF.

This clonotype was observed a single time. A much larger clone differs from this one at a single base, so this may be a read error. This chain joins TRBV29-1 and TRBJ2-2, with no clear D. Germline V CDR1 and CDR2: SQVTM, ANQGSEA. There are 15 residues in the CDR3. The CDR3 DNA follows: TGCATCGTTGATGAACCGCGCTCGAACACCGGGGAGCTGTTTTTT. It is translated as CIVDEPRSNTGELFF.

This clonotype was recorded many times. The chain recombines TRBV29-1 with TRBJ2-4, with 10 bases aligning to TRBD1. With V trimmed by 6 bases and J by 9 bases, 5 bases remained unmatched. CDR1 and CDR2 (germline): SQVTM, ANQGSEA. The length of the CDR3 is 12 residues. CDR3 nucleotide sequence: TGCAGCGTCGGACAGGGGGGAGGCATTCAGTACTTC. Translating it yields CSVGQGGGIQYF.

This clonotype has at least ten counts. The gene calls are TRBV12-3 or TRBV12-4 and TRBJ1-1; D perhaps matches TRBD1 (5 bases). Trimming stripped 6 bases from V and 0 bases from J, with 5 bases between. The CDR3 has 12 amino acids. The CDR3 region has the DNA TGTGCCAGCAGGACAGTGAACACTGAAGCTTTCTTT. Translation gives CASRTVNTEAFF.

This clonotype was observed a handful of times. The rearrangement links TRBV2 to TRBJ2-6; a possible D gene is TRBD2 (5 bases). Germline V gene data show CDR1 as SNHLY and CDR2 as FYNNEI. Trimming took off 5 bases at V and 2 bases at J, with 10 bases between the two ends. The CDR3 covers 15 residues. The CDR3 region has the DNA TGTGCCAGCAGTAGACTAAGGACTGGGGCCAACGTCCTGACTTTC. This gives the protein CASSRLRTGANVLTF.

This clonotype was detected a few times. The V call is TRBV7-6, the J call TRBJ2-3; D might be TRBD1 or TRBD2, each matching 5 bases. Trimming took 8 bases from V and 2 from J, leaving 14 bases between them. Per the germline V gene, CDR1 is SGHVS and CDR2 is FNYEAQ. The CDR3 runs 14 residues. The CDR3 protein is CASAWGLLTDTQYF. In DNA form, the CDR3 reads TGTGCCAGCGCTTGGGGGTTACTCACAGATACGCAGTATTTT.